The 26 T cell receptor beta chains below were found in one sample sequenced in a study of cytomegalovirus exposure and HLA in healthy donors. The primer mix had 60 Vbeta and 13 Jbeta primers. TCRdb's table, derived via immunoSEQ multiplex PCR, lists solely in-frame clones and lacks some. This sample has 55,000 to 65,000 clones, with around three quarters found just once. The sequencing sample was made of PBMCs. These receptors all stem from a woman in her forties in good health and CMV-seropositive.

The CDR3 bases are TGTGCCAGCAGGAACCCCGGACAGCCGGGCTACACCTTC. Amino acid sequence: CASRNPGQPGYTF. J is TRBJ1-2 and V is TRBV6-1, with a tentative D call TRBD1 (6 bases). The CDR3 covers 13 residues. CDR1 is MNHNS and CDR2 is SASEGT in the germline V gene. Trimming stripped 6 bases from V and 8 bases from J, with 16 bases between.

Here the CDR3 DNA reads TGTGCCAGTAGTATCCAAGGGAGAACTAATGAAAAACTGTTTTTT. It yields the protein CASSIQGRTNEKLFF. The chain has TRBV19 and TRBJ1-4; D remains ambiguous. The CDR3 is made up of 15 amino acids. V was cut by 3 bases and J by 1 base, with 9 bases left in between. Germline V CDR1 and CDR2: LNHDA, SQIVND (reference sequence).

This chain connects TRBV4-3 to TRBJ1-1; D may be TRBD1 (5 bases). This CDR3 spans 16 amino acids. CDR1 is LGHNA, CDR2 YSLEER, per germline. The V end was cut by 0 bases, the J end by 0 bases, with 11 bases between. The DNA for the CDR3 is TGCGCCAGCAGCCAAGATCTTGAGACAGTGAACACTGAAGCTTTCTTT. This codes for CASSQDLETVNTEAFF.

Here the CDR3 DNA reads TGCGCCAGCAGCCAAGATGGGGGGACTGAAGCTTTCTTT. Translating gives CASSQDGGTEAFF. The V call is TRBV4-1, the J call TRBJ1-1; possible D gene TRBD1, 5 bases. The CDR3 loop spans 13 amino acids. The ends were cut back, 0 bases at V and 5 bases at J, with 7 bases in the middle. Germline V gene sequence: CDR1 MGHRA, CDR2 YSYEKL.

CDR3 in amino acids: CASSRGQNNQPQHF. CDR3 DNA sequence: TGTGCCAGCAGCAGAGGACAGAACAATCAGCCCCAGCATTTT. The chain employs TRBV21-1 and TRBJ1-5; the DNA was not used to check the table's D call, TRBD1. TRBV21-1 is a listed pseudogene. This CDR3 has 14 amino acids.

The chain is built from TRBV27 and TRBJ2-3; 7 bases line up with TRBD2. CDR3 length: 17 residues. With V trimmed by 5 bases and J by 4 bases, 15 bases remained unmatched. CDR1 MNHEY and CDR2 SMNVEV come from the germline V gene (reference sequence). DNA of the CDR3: TGTGCCAGCAGTGATATGGGCGGGGGTTTTGGTCCAGATACGCAGTATTTT. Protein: CASSDMGGGFGPDTQYF.

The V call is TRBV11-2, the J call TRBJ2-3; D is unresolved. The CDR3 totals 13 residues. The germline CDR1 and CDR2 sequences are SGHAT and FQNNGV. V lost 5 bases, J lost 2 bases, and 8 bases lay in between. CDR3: CASSGWATDTQYF. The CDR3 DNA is TGTGCCAGCAGCGGGTGGGCCACAGATACGCAGTATTTT. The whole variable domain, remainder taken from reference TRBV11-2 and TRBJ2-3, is EAGVAQSPRYKIIEKRQSVAFWCNPISGHATLYWYQQILGQGPKLLIQFQNNGVVDDSQLPKDRFSAERLKGVDSTLKIQPAKLEDSAVYLCASSGWATDTQYFGPGTRLTVL.

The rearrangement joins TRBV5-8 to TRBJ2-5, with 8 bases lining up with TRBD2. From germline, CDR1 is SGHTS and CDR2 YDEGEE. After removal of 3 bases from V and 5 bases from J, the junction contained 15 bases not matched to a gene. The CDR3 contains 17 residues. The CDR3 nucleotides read TGTGCCAGCAGCTCCTTCGGAACTAGCGGAATCACGGAGACCCAGTACTTC. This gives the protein CASSSFGTSGITETQYF.

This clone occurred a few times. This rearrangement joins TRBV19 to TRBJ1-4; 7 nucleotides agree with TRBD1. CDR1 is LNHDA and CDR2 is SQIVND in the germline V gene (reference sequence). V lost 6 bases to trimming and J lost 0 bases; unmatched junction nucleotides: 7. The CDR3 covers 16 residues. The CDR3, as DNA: TGTGCCAGTAGGGGGACAGCGTTTACAACTAATGAAAAACTGTTTTTT. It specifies CASRGTAFTTNEKLFF.

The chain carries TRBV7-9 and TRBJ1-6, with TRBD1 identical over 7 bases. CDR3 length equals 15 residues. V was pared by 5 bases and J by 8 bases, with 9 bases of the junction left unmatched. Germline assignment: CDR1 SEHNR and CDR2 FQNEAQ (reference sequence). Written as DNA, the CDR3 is TGTGCCAGCAGCCGCACTAGGGGGCGCGATTCACCCCTCCACTTT. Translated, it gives CASSRTRGRDSPLHF. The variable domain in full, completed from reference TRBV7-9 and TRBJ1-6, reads DTGVSQNPRHKITKRGQNVTFRCDPISEHNRLYWYRQTLGQGPEFLTYFQNEAQLEKSRLLSDRFSAERPKGSFSTLEIQRTEQGDSAMYLCASSRTRGRDSPLHFGNGTRLTVT.

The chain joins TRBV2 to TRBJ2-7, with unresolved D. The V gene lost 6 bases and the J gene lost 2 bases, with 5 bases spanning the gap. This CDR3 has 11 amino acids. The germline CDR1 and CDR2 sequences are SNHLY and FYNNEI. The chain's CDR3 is CASSTTYEQYF. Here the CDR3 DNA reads TGTGCCAGCAGCACAACCTACGAGCAGTACTTC.

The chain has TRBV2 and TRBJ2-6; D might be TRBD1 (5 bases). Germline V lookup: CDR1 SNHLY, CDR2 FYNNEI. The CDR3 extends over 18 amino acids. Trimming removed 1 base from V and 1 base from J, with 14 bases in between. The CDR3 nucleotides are TGTGCCAGCAGTGAAGGCACAGGTTCACATTCTGGGGCCAACGTCCTGACTTTC. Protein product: CASSEGTGSHSGANVLTF.

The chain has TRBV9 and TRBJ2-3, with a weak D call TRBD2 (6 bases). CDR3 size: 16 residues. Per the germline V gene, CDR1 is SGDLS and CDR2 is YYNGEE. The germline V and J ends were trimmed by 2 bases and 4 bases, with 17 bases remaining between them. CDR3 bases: TGTGCCAGCAGCGTTCTCGGTTACGGGAGCGCAGATACGCAGTATTTT. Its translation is CASSVLGYGSADTQYF.

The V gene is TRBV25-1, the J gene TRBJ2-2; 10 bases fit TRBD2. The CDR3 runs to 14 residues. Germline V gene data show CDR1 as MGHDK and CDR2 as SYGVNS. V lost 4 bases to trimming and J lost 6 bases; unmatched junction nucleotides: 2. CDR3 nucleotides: TGTGCCAGCAGTGGGCTAGCGGGGGCCGGGGAGCTGTTTTTT. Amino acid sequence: CASSGLAGAGELFF.

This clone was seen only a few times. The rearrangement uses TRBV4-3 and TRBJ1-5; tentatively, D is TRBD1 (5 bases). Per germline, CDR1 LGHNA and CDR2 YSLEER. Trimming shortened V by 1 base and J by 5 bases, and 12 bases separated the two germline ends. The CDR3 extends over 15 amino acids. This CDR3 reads CASSQGSGPDQPQHF. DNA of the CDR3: TGCGCCAGCAGCCAAGGGTCAGGGCCGGATCAGCCCCAGCATTTT.

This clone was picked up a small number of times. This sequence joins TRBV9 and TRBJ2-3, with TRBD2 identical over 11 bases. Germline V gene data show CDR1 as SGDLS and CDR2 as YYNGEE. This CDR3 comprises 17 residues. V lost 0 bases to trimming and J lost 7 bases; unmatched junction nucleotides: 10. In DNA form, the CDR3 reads TGTGCCAGCAGCGTAGCACTAGCGGGGGACCCTTTGAATACGCAGTATTTT. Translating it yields CASSVALAGDPLNTQYF.

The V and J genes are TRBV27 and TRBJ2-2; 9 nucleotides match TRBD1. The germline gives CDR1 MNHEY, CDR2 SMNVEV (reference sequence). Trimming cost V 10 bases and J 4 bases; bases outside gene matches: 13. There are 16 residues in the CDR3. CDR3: CATQLRTGGGTGELFF. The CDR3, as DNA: TGTGCCACCCAACTCAGAACAGGGGGCGGCACCGGGGAGCTGTTTTTT.

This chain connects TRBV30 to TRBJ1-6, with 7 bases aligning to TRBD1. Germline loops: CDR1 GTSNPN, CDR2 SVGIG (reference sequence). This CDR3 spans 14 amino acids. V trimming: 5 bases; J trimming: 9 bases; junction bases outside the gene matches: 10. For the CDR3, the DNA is TGTGCCTGGTCGATAATGACAGGGAGTTCACCCCTCCACTTT. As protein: CAWSIMTGSSPLHF.

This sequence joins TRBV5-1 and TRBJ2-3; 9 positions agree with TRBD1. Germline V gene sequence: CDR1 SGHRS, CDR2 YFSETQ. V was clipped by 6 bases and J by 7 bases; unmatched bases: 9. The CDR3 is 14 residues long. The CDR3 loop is CASTPGTGTHTQYF. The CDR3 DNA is TGCGCCAGCACTCCCGGGACAGGGACTCATACGCAGTATTTT.

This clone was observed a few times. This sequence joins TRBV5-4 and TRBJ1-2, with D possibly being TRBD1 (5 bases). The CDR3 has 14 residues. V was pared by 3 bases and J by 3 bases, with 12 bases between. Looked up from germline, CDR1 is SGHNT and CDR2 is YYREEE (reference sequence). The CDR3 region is CASSSNPGDYGYTF. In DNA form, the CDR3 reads TGTGCCAGCAGCTCCAACCCGGGGGACTATGGCTACACCTTC.

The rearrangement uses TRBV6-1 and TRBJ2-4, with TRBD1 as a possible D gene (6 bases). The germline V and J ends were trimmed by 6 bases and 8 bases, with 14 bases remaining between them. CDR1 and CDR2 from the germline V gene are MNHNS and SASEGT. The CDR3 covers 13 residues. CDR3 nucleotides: TGTGCCAGCAGGGGGCCGAAGGGGGACATTCAGTACTTC. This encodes CASRGPKGDIQYF.

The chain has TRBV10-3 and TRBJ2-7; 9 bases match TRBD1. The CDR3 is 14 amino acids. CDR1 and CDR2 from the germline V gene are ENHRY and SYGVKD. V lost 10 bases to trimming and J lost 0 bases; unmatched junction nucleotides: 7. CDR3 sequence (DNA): TGTGCCACGCAACAGGGGGCGTTCTCCTACGAGCAGTACTTC. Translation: CATQQGAFSYEQYF.

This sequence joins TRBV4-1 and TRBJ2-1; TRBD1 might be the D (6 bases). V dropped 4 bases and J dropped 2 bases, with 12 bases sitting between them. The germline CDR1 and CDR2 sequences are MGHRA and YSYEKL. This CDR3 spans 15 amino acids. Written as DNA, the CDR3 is TGCGCCAGCAGCCGCAACAGGGACCCCTACAATGAGCAGTTCTTC. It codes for CASSRNRDPYNEQFF.

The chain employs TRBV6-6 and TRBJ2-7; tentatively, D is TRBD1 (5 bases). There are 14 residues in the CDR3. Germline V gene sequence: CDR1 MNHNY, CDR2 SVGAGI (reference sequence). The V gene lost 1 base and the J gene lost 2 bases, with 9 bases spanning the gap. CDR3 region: CASSYFQGAYEQYF. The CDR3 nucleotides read TGTGCCAGCAGTTACTTCCAGGGCGCCTACGAGCAGTACTTC.

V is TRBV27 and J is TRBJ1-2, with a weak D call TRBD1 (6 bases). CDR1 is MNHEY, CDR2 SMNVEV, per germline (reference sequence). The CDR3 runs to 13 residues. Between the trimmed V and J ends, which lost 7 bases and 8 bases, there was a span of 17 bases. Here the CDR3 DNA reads TGTGCCAGCACCAATCGTGAGGGGGGGGGCTACACCTTC. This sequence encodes CASTNREGGGYTF.

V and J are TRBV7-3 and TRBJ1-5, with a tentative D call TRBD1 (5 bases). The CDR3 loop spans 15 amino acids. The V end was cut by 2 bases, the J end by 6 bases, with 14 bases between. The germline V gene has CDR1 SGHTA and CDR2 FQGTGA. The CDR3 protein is CASSLPQGRAQPQHF. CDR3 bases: TGTGCCAGCAGCTTACCCCAGGGCAGGGCTCAGCCCCAGCATTTT.